Presented here are 23 T cell receptor beta chains from one specimen sequenced in a study of beta chain features in type 1 diabetes (dated by TCRdb to the late 2010s). The full study reports these points: A moderate but significant shortening of TCRB CDR3 length was observed in type 1 diabetes patients in all four CD4+ subsets.

The library was generated by the immunoSEQ multiplex PCR assay. All of the isolated RNA was reverse transcribed with the High Capacity cDNA Reverse Transcription Kit, so expressed TCRB transcripts were sequenced. The immuneACCESS repertoire file appears here via TCRdb, limited to in-frame rearrangements. These files lack a portion of the clones; in checked studies, under half of the deficit traces to unresolved V genes, and the cause of the others is not known. The sample table holds 500,000 to 850,000 clones, of which about 14% were seen once. Jointly, the top ten make up 0.03% to 0.045% of the sample. Antigen specificity for these receptors is unknown. The sample comprised naive CD4+ T cells from blood. The sample's cell subset or site label, in plain terms: true naive CD4+ T cells. These receptors all come from a man between 18 and 35 years old with type 1 diabetes.

A few counts support this clone. The chain employs TRBV7-2 and TRBJ2-5; D is perhaps TRBD1 (5 bases). Germline CDR1 is SGHTA and CDR2 is FQGNSA. This CDR3 is 13 amino acids long. V lost 5 bases and J lost 7, with 14 bases in between. CDR3 sequence (DNA): TGTGCCAGCAGCGAAAAGGGGTCTGGGACCCAGTACTTC. Its protein is CASSEKGSGTQYF.

The table lists this clone with a few counts. V and J are TRBV29-1 and TRBJ2-7, with 9 bases fitting TRBD1. V gave up 8 bases and J gave up 6 bases; unmatched junction bases: 17. The V gene's germline CDR1 is SQVTM and CDR2 ANQGSEA. The CDR3 runs to 15 residues. The chain's CDR3 is CSPGRKRDRVCEQYF. In DNA, the CDR3 is TGCAGCCCTGGTAGAAAGCGGGACAGGGTCTGCGAGCAGTACTTC.

CDR3 nucleotides: TGTGCCAGCTCACCAAACAGGGAGGAAGAGACCCAGTACTTC. Encoded protein: CASSPNREEETQYF. The chain links TRBV18 to TRBJ2-5, with D possibly being TRBD1 or TRBD2 (6 bases each). The ends were cut back, 2 bases at V and 3 bases at J, with 10 bases in the middle. Per germline, CDR1 KGHSH and CDR2 LQKENI. CDR3 size: 14 residues.

This clone has a handful of counts. The rearrangement joins TRBV4-3 to TRBJ2-3; 7 nucleotides match TRBD2. Germline V CDR1 and CDR2: LGHNA, YSLEER. The V and J ends lost 4 bases and 3 bases, in that order; junction bases with no gene match: 10. CDR3 length equals 16 residues. CDR3 DNA: TGCGCCAGCAGCCGGTATAGGGCGGGGGAGACAGATACGCAGTATTTT. It specifies CASSRYRAGETDTQYF.

This clone was seen only a few times. V gene TRBV5-1 combines with J gene TRBJ2-5; TRBD2 matches at 11 bases. Germline CDR1 reads SGHRS; CDR2 reads YFSETQ. The CDR3 is 16 residues long. The trim removed 5 bases at V and 0 bases at J, leaving 6 bases unmatched. The CDR3 protein is CASRTGLAVYQETQYF. The CDR3 DNA sequence: TGCGCCAGCAGAACGGGACTAGCGGTTTACCAAGAGACCCAGTACTTC.

This clone has more than one count but fewer than ten. The chain is built from TRBV2 and TRBJ2-1; D not resolved. V was cut by 7 bases and J by 0 bases, with 10 bases left in between. Germline V gives CDR1 SNHLY, CDR2 FYNNEI. The CDR3 is 14 residues long. For the CDR3, the DNA is TGTGCCAGCAACCCTAGGAGCTCCTACAATGAGCAGTTCTTC. Translation gives CASNPRSSYNEQFF.

This clone came up a few times. The chain links TRBV12-5 to TRBJ1-1; 9 nucleotides align to TRBD1. V was pared by 5 bases and J by 5 bases, with 9 bases of the junction left unmatched. CDR1 is LGHNT, CDR2 FRNRAP, per germline. The CDR3 totals 15 residues. The CDR3 loop reads CASGALQGAETEAFF. In DNA, the CDR3 is TGTGCTAGTGGTGCATTACAGGGGGCAGAGACTGAAGCTTTCTTT.

This chain uses TRBV6-5 with TRBJ1-1, with D possibly being TRBD1 (5 bases). Germline CDR1 is MNHEY and CDR2 is SVGAGI. Trimming shortened V by 2 bases and J by 3 bases, and 10 bases separated the two germline ends. This CDR3 has 14 residues. This CDR3 reads CASSYRGAYTEAFF. For the CDR3, the DNA is TGTGCCAGCAGTTACCGCGGGGCCTACACTGAAGCTTTCTTT.

The V and J genes are TRBV4-2 and TRBJ2-1; D remains unclear. The V end lost 4 bases, the J end lost 10 bases, and 11 bases lay between the germline ends. The CDR3 runs to 12 residues. Germline CDR1 LGHNA, CDR2 YNFKEQ. This chain's CDR3 is CASSRDIGEQFF. As DNA, the CDR3 is TGTGCCAGCAGCCGAGATATAGGCGAGCAGTTCTTC.

This chain connects TRBV5-1 to TRBJ2-5; no clear D. The ends were cut back, 6 bases at V and 2 bases at J, with 14 bases in the middle. The CDR3 is made up of 14 amino acids. Germline assignment: CDR1 SGHRS and CDR2 YFSETQ. This CDR3 reads CASTVKPNQETQYF. CDR3 in DNA: TGCGCCAGCACGGTGAAACCAAATCAAGAGACCCAGTACTTC.

This clone was recorded a few times. This chain links TRBV5-8 with TRBJ1-1; 8 bases agree with TRBD1. V lost 4 bases and J lost 5; bases outside the gene matches: 7. The CDR3 is made up of 14 amino acids. Germline CDR1 is SGHTS and CDR2 is YDEGEE. CDR3 sequence: CASSIWTGRTEAFF. The CDR3, as DNA: TGTGCCAGCAGCATATGGACAGGGCGGACTGAAGCTTTCTTT.

This chain uses TRBV29-1 with TRBJ1-3; D is ambiguous. Trimming removed 4 bases at V and 11 bases at J, with 15 bases between. The CDR3 covers 12 residues. Germline values: CDR1 SQVTM, CDR2 ANQGSEA. Written as DNA, the CDR3 is TGCAGCGTTGGGACCCTGGTGGGCGCCATATATTTT. It yields the protein CSVGTLVGAIYF.

This clone turned up a few times. The V call is TRBV30, the J call TRBJ2-1; no firm D call. Deletions cut 0 bases from V and 6 bases from J, with 9 bases between. Germline V CDR1 and CDR2: GTSNPN, SVGIG (reference sequence). CDR3 length: 13 amino acids. CDR3: CAWSVLLPNEQFF. The DNA of the CDR3 is TGTGCCTGGAGTGTACTACTACCCAATGAGCAGTTCTTC.

This clone turned up a few times. The rearrangement joins TRBV7-2 to TRBJ1-6; D is perhaps TRBD1 (5 bases). CDR1 SGHTA and CDR2 FQGNSA come from the germline V gene. The germline V and J ends were trimmed by 4 bases and 10 bases, with 20 bases remaining between them. The CDR3 consists of 16 residues. CDR3 residues: CASSSRNGAGGSPLHF. The CDR3 coding sequence is TGTGCCAGCAGCTCCCGTAATGGTGCCGGGGGGTCACCCCTCCACTTT.

The V gene is TRBV2, the J gene TRBJ2-3; 8 bases line up with TRBD1. The V gene end was trimmed by 4 bases and the J gene end by 14 bases; junction bases not matched to a gene: 8. The CDR3 has 12 residues. The germline V gene has CDR1 SNHLY and CDR2 FYNNEI. CDR3 DNA: TGTGCCAGCAGTGGGGACAGGAGTGTCCTGTATTTT. It specifies CASSGDRSVLYF.

This clone was seen a few times. Other DNA sequences in this specimen translate into the identical CDR3. This chain connects TRBV7-2 to TRBJ1-5; no clear D. Trimming shortened V by 3 bases and J by 0 bases, and 6 bases separated the two germline ends. The CDR3 runs to 14 residues. CDR1 and CDR2 from the germline V gene are SGHTA and FQGNSA. CDR3: CASSLEGSNQPQHF. As DNA, the CDR3 is TGTGCCAGCAGCTTGGAGGGTAGCAATCAGCCCCAGCATTTT.

V usage is TRBV11-3 and J usage is TRBJ2-5; 7 positions agree with TRBD1. The germline V gene has CDR1 SGHNT and CDR2 YENEEA. This CDR3 has 14 amino acids. Trimming at V came to 5 bases and at J to 4 bases, leaving 7 bases not matched to a gene. DNA for the CDR3: TGTGCCAGCAGCCGTGACAGGGCACGAGAGACCCAGTACTTC. It translates to CASSRDRARETQYF.

The chain has TRBV6-5 and TRBJ2-6; 7 bases agree with TRBD1. CDR3 length equals 16 residues. The V segment lost 2 bases and the J segment 0 bases; nucleotides outside the gene matches: 1. Per germline, CDR1 MNHEY and CDR2 SVGAGI. The CDR3 sequence is CASSYGDSSGANVLTF. In DNA form, the CDR3 reads TGTGCCAGCAGTTACGGGGACAGCTCTGGGGCCAACGTCCTGACTTTC.

This clone was counted a few times. The chain uses TRBV28 and TRBJ2-7; D might be TRBD1 (5 bases). The V gene's germline CDR1 is MDHEN and CDR2 SYDVKM. V was shortened by 7 bases and J by 4 bases, with 17 bases between the two germline ends. The CDR3 totals 14 residues. CDR3 sequence (DNA): TGTGCCAGCACCATTGGGCAGGGAATATACGAGCAGTACTTC. Its translation: CASTIGQGIYEQYF.

This clone occurred a few times. The J gene is TRBJ1-3, the V gene TRBV14; possibly TRBD1 for D (6 bases). Germline V gives CDR1 SGHDN, CDR2 FVKESK. Trimming stripped 4 bases from V and 2 bases from J, with 12 bases between. The CDR3 has 15 residues. CDR3 sequence (DNA): TGTGCCAGCAGCCTCCCGGGGGCAGCTGGAAACACCATATATTTT. This translates into CASSLPGAAGNTIYF.

This clone was observed a handful of times. This CDR3 reads CASSSGSHSEYF. CDR3 coding DNA: TGTGCCAGCAGCTCCGGGTCCCATAGTGAGTACTTC. J is TRBJ2-7 and V is TRBV7-2; D is unclear. Trimming cost V 4 bases and J 11 bases, with 15 bases left between them. In germline, CDR1 is SGHTA, CDR2 FQGNSA. This CDR3 spans 12 amino acids.

The genes are TRBV29-1 and TRBJ2-5; 9 bases fit TRBD1. Germline CDR1 reads SQVTM; CDR2 reads ANQGSEA. The CDR3 extends over 12 amino acids. J gave up 3 bases and V 8 bases, and 4 bases lay outside the gene matches. DNA of the CDR3: TGCAGCACCAGGACAGGGGAAGAGACCCAGTACTTC. It yields the protein CSTRTGEETQYF.

This clone was observed a handful of times. This chain connects TRBV4-3 to TRBJ1-4; TRBD1 is a possible D gene (5 bases). The germline V gene has CDR1 LGHNA and CDR2 YSLEER. Trimming left V 4 bases short and J 8 bases short, with 14 bases between. CDR3 length: 14 amino acids. The CDR3 protein is CASSPRAGLEKLFF. The CDR3 DNA reads TGCGCCAGCAGCCCCCGGGCAGGGTTGGAAAAACTGTTTTTT.